This T cell receptor beta chain was profiled in a study of metastatic and nonmetastatic thyroid tumors. The study, taken as a whole, reports: Reports indicated that malignant thyroid tumors showed significantly higher TCR beta diversity than benign nodules did, in blood and tumor.

Germline CDR1 reads SGHVS; CDR2 reads FQNEAQ. Deletions cut 7 bases from V and 1 base from J, with 26 bases between. The CDR3 sequence is 18 residues long. Remarks on this clone: Its antigen is not identified. This may arise from a read error, as a much more abundant clone is one base away.

All patients reached thyroid surgery having received no treatment beforehand. TCRdb re-called clones via MiXCR from the PCR reads. The repertoire consists of about 40,000 clones, with around a sixth occurring once and the leading ten covering around a tenth. The sample taken for sequencing was tumor tissue. The sequence derives from a female donor with papillary thyroid cancer or a benign thyroid nodule (not recorded which). Some clones in this sample may be carry-over from other donors' samples. The gene calls are TRBV7-8 and TRBJ2-7; TRBD1 is a possible D gene (6 bases). As DNA, the CDR3 is TGTGCCAGCACCCAGGGGTGGTATAACCAGCGCGGATCCTACGAGCAGTACTTC. This translates into CASTQGWYNQRGSYEQYF.